The next 7 T cell receptor beta chains were all read from a single sample in a study of molecular identifiers for immune sequencing clone quantification. TCRdb recomputed calls from the PCR reads with MiXCR, one row per CDR3 protein. The sample lists about 640,000 distinct CDR3 sequences, less than 20% occurring once. The sample comprised naive CD8+ T cells from blood, with Jurkat cell RNA spiked in. Subset described: FACS-sorted CD8+CD4-CCR7+CD45RA+ naive T cells. These receptors came from a human donor in good health. Some libraries in this study had Jurkat cell RNA spiked in.

The chain is built from TRBV7-8 and TRBJ2-7, with a possible D match to TRBD1 (6 bases). V was trimmed by 7 bases and J by 5 bases, leaving 15 bases between them. CDR3 length: 13 residues. Germline V lookup: CDR1 SGHVS, CDR2 FQNEAQ. The CDR3 is CASTGVTRDEQYF. In DNA, the CDR3 is TGTGCCAGCACAGGGGTCACCCGGGACGAGCAGTACTTC.

To note about this clonotype: A read error is possible here, since a much larger clone lies one base away. The chain joins TRBV27 to TRBJ1-1; D is possibly TRBD1 (5 bases). The CDR3 length is 11 residues. CDR1 and CDR2 (germline): MNHEY, SMNVEV (reference sequence). V gave up 8 bases and J gave up 6 bases, with 10 bases separating them. CDR3 loop: CASGGSSEAFF. The CDR3 DNA is TGTGCCAGCGGGGGTTCGTCTGAAGCTTTCTTT.

This clonotype showed up many times. This CDR3 reads CASSPVGYTGELFF. CDR3 DNA sequence: TGCGCCAGCAGCCCCGTCGGTTACACCGGGGAGCTGTTTTTT. J is TRBJ2-2 and V is TRBV5-1; D gene ambiguous. Germline values: CDR1 SGHRS, CDR2 YFSETQ. The germline V and J ends were trimmed by 4 bases and 3 bases, with 10 bases remaining between them. The CDR3 contains 14 residues.

At least ten counts were recorded for this clonotype. The chain employs TRBV2 and TRBJ1-5, with unresolved D. Germline V gene sequence: CDR1 SNHLY, CDR2 FYNNEI. The CDR3 covers 14 residues. V lost 8 bases, J lost 2 bases, and 13 bases lay in between. This CDR3 is CASSLWRGNQPQHF. The CDR3 region has the DNA TGTGCCAGCTCTTTATGGAGGGGCAATCAGCCCCAGCATTTT. Filled out from reference TRBV2 and TRBJ1-5, the complete variable domain reads EPEVTQTPSHQVTQMGQEVILRCVPISNHLYFYWYRQILGQKVEFLVSFYNNEISEKSEIFDDQFSVERPDGSNFTLKIRSTKLEDSAMYFCASSLWRGNQPQHFGDGTRLSIL.

This clonotype was recorded at least ten times. V and J are TRBV19 and TRBJ2-3, with D possibly being TRBD2 (6 bases). This CDR3 is 16 amino acids long. Trimming took off 8 bases at V and 5 bases at J, with 23 bases between the two ends. Germline V gives CDR1 LNHDA, CDR2 SQIVND (reference sequence). CDR3 in amino acids: CASARGWAGSRDTQYF. The CDR3 nucleotides are TGTGCCAGTGCCAGAGGTTGGGCGGGATCTAGAGATACGCAGTATTTT.

This clonotype occurred many times. This chain joins TRBV6-2 or TRBV6-3 and TRBJ1-5, with D perhaps TRBD1 (5 bases). There are 14 residues in the CDR3. Trimming took 7 bases from V and 4 from J, leaving 14 bases between them. Germline V lookup: CDR1 MNHEY, CDR2 SVGEGT. The CDR3 protein is CASTFGTLNQPQHF. CDR3 sequence (DNA): TGTGCCAGCACCTTTGGGACTTTGAATCAGCCCCAGCATTTT.

The CDR3 here is CSARGYGNYGYTF. Here the CDR3 DNA reads TGCAGTGCTAGAGGGTACGGCAACTATGGCTACACCTTC. The chain joins TRBV20-1 to TRBJ1-2; D ambiguous. The CDR3 runs to 13 residues. Between the trimmed V and J ends, which lost 1 base and 2 bases, there was a span of 8 bases. CDR1 is DFQATT, CDR2 SNEGSKA, per germline (reference sequence).